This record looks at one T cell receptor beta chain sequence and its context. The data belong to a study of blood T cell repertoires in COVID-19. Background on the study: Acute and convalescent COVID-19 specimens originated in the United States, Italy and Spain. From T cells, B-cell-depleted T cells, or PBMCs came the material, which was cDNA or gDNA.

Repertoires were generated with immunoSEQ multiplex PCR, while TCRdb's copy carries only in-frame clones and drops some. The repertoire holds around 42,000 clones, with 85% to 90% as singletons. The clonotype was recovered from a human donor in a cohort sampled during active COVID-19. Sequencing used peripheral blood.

CDR3 nucleotides: TGTGCCAGCAGTCAACTTCGGGACATCACGGAGAAAGAGGCCCAGCATTTT. Translated: CASSQLRDITEKEAQHF. The V call is TRBV28, the J call TRBJ1-5; tentatively, D is TRBD1 (6 bases). Germline-derived CDR1 and CDR2 are MDHEN and SYDVKM. Deletions cut 5 bases from V and 11 bases from J, with 28 bases between. CDR3 length: 17 residues.